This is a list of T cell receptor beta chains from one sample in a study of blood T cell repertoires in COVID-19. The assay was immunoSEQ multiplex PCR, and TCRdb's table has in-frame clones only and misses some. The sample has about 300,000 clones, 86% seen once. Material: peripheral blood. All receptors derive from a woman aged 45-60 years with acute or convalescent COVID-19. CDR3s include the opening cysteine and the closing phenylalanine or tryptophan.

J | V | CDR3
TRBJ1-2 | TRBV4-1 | CASSQVIGEFGQGFGGYTF
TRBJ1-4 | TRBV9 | CASSVGQLNEKLFF
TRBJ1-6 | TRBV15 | CATSSWGQGLSPLHF
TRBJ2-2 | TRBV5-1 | CASRQATNTGELFF
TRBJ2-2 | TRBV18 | CASSPPSGGPGGELFF
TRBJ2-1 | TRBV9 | CASSVVAVGASYNEQFF
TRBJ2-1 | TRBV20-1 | CSASGLAGSYNEQFF
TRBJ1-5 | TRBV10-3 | CAISETTGGDQPQHF
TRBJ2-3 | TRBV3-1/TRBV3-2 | CASSHPWSGASTDTQYF
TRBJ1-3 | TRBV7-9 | CASSGGQGVGNTIYF
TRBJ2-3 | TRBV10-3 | CAISERASGSEDTQYF
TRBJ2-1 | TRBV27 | CASSSPGTSGYNEQFF
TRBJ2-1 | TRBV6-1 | CASSEKRHNNEQFF
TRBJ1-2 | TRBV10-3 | CAISESHGREYGYTF
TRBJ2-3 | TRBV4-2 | CASSQDYTPGTGFTDTQYF
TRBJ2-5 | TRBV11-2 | CASSQVGAETQYF
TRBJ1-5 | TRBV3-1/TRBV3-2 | CASSQERDSAYNQPQHF
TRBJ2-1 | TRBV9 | CASSLLAGGHNEQFF
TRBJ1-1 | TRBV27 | CASSLLAPGEGTEAFF
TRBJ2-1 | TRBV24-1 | CATSDKLAAAYNEQFF
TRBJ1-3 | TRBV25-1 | CASRQGSGNTIYF
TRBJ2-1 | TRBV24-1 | CATSMTGTYNEQFF
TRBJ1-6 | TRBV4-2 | CASSQDRAGTYNSPLHF
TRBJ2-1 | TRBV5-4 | CASSLGGGGNNEQFF
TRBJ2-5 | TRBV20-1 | CSASQGQETQYF
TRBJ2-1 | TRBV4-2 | CASSPGLAVSNEQFF
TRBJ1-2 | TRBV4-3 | CASSQVLGTAYGYTF
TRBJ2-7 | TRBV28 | CASSFIGGLAGGREQYF
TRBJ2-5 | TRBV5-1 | CASSLQRQRQETQYF
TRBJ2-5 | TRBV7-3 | CASSLGTGANQETQYF
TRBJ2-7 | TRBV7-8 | CASSSRAGGGEQYF
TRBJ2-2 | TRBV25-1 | CASSEIWTSGSTGELFF
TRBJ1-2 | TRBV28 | CASTILGAGVESYGYTF
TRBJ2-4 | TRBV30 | CAWSVAIAKNIQYF
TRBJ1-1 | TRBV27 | CASTRGVGNTEAFF
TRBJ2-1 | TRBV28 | CASTGGASSYNEQFF
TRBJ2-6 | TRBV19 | CASNPQRSGANVLTF
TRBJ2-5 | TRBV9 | CASSVGTSGIGETQYF
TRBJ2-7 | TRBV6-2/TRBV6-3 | CASSRPTGSYEQYF
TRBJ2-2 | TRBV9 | CASSVDPNTGELFF
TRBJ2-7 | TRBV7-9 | CASSSTSVSYEQYF
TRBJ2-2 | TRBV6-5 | CASSRPGVNTGELFF
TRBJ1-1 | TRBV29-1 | CSVVTGGTEAFF
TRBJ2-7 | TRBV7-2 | CASSFGPPGGGTYEQYF
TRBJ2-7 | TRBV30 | CACRSGAYEQYF
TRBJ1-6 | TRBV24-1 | CATINGQHNSPLHF
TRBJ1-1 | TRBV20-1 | CSASTRGGSSPEAFF
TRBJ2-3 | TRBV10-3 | CAIRTSAEPDTQYF